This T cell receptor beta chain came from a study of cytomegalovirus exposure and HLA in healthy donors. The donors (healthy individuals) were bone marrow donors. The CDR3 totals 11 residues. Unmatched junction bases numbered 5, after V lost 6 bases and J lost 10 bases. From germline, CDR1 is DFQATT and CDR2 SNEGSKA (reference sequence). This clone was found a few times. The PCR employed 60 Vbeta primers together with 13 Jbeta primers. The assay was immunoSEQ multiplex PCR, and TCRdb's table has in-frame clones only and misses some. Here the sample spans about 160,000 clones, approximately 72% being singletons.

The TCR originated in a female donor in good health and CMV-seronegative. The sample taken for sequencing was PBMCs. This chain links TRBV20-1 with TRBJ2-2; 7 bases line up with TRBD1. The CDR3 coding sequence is TGCAGTGCCTCGGACAGGCAGGAGCTGTTTTTT. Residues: CSASDRQELFF.